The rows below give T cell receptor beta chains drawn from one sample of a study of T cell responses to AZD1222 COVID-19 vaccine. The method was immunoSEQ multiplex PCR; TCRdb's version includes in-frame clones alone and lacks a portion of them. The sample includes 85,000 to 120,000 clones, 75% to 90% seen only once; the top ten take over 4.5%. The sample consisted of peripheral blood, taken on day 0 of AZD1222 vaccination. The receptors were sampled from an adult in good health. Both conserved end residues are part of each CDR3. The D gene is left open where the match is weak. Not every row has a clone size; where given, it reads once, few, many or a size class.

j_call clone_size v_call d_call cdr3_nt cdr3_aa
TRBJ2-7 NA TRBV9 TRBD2 TGTGCCAGCAGCGTTTCTAGCGGGATTGCCTACGAGCAGTACTTC CASSVSSGIAYEQYF
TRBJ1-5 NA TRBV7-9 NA TGTGCCAGCAGCTTAGGAGAATTTCAGCCCCAGCATTTT CASSLGEFQPQHF
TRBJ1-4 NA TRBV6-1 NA TGTGCCAGCAGTGAAGGGCTCGGGTCGGGAGAAAAACTGTTTTTT CASSEGLGSGEKLFF
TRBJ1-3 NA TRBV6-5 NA TGTGCCAGCAGTTACGCTCCGATCTCTGGAAACACCATATATTTT CASSYAPISGNTIYF
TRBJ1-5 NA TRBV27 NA TGTGCCAGCAGTTTACTGAAAATACTTGGGGGCCTTAGACAGCCCCAGCATTTT CASSLLKILGGLRQPQHF
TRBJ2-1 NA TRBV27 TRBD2 TGTGCCAGCAGTTTATCAGCGGGAGGATACAATGAGCAGTTCTTC CASSLSAGGYNEQFF
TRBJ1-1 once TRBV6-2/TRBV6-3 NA TGTGCCAGCAGTGAGACCTCTACTGAAGCTTTCTTT CASSETSTEAFF
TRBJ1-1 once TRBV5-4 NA TGTGCCAGCAGCCCCCGGGACGGCTACACTGAAGCTTTCTTT CASSPRDGYTEAFF
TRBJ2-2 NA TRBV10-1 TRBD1 TGCGCCAGCAGTGGAACAGGGGTTGGAGGGGAGCTGTTTTTT CASSGTGVGGELFF
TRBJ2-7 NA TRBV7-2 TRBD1 TGTGCCAGCAGCTTAGCGGGACAGGGATCCTACGAGCAGTACTTC CASSLAGQGSYEQYF
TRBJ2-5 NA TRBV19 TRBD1 TGTGCCAGTAGTCTTCGAGACAGGGGAGGAGAGACCCAGTACTTC CASSLRDRGGETQYF
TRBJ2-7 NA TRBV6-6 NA TGTGCCAGCAGTCTCGGACCCCCCTCCTACGAGCAGTACTTC CASSLGPPSYEQYF
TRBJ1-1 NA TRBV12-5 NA TGTGCTAGTGGTTTGGTATTGGGGAGGGGCACTGAAGCTTTCTTT CASGLVLGRGTEAFF
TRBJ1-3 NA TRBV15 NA TGTGCCACCAGCAGAGCGGTCTCTGGAAACACCATATATTTT CATSRAVSGNTIYF
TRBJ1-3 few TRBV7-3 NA TGTGCCAGCAGCCCGGGGGCGTCTGGAAACACCATATATTTT CASSPGASGNTIYF
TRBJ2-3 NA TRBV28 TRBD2 TGTGCCAGCAGTTTATCCTCTAGCGGAGACACAGATACGCAGTATTTT CASSLSSSGDTDTQYF
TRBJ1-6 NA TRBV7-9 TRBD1 TGTGCCAGCAGCTCCGGTTTGGCCGGGACAGGGAGTAATTCACCCCTCCACTTT CASSSGLAGTGSNSPLHF
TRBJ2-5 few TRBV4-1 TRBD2 TGCGCCAGCAGCCAAGTACTAGCGGGAGTGGGAGAGACCCAGTACTTC CASSQVLAGVGETQYF
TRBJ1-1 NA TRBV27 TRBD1 TGTGCCAGCAGTATCATCAACAGGGGGACCAGAGGAACTGAAGCTTTCTTT CASSIINRGTRGTEAFF
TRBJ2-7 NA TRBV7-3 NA TGTGCCAGCAGCTTAACGTTTGGCAGACACGAGCAGTACTTC CASSLTFGRHEQYF
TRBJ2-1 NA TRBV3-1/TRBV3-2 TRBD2 TGTGCCAGCAGCCTAGGTACTAGCGGTTCCTACAATGAGCAGTTCTTC CASSLGTSGSYNEQFF
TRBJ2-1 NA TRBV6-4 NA TGTGCCAGCAGCGACACATTGTACAATGAGCAGTTCTTC CASSDTLYNEQFF
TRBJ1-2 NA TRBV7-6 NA TGTGCCAGCAGTGGAAGTCGAGGCTACACCTTC CASSGSRGYTF
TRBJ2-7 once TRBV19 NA TGTGCCAGTAGTATGGACACCTACGAGCAGTACTTC CASSMDTYEQYF
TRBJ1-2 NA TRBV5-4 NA TGTGCCAGCAGTCTGGCGGGCCTTTACGGGGGCTACACCTTC CASSLAGLYGGYTF
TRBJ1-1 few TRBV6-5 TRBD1 TGTGCCAGCAAAATGACAGGGGTTTCGCCTGAAGCTTTCTTT CASKMTGVSPEAFF
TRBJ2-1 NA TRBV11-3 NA TGTGCCAGCAGCTTAGGTCTAGGCGAGCAGTTCTTC CASSLGLGEQFF
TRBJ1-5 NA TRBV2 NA TGTGCCCTAGCAAGGGGAGTAGGGCAGCCCCAGCATTTT CALARGVGQPQHF
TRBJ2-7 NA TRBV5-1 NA TGCGCCAGCGGATCCGGGACTCCCGCGGACGAGCAGTACTTC CASGSGTPADEQYF
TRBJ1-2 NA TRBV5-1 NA TGCGCCAGCAGCTTGGCCGGGGCCTCCCCAGTCTTTAACTATGGCTACACCTTC CASSLAGASPVFNYGYTF
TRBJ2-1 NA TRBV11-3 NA TGTGCCAGCAGCTTAGATGCGGTGGGAACGGTCAATGAGCAGTTCTTC CASSLDAVGTVNEQFF
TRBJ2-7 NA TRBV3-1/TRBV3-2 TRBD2 TGTGCCAGCAGCCAAGGGGGAGCGGGGTTCGAGCAGTACTTC CASSQGGAGFEQYF
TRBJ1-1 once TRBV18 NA TGTGCCAGCTCCCCCAGGGCTATGAACACTGAAGCTTTCTTT CASSPRAMNTEAFF
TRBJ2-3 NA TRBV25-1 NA TGTGCCAGCAGTGAATCCCCCACGCGGGATACGCCAGATACGCAGTATTTT CASSESPTRDTPDTQYF
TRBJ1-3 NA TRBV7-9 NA TGTGCCAGCAGCCCTCGGGTCCCCTCTGGAAACACCATATATTTT CASSPRVPSGNTIYF
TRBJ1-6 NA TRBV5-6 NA TGTGCCAGCAGCTTGCGAACATCTAATTCACCCCTCCACTTT CASSLRTSNSPLHF
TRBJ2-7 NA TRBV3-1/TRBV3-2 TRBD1 TGTGCCAGCGGGGACAGGACTAACGAGCAGTACTTC CASGDRTNEQYF
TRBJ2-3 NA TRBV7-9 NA TGTGCCAGCAGCTTCGGCGGGTCTAGCACAGATACGCAGTATTTT CASSFGGSSTDTQYF
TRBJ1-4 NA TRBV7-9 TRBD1 TGTGCCAGCAGCTCAGAAACAGGGGGCGCGAATGAAAAACTGTTTTTT CASSSETGGANEKLFF